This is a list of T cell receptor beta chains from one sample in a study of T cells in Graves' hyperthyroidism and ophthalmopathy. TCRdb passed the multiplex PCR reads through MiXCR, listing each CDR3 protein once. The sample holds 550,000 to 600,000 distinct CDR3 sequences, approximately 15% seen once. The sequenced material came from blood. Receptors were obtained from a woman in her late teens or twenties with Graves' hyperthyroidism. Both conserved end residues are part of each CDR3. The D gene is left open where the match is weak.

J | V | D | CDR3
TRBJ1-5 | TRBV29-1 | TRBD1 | CSVGQGENQPQHF
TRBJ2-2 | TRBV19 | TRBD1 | CASSTPGTGNTGELFF
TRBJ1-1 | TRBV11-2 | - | CASSLALINMNTEAFF
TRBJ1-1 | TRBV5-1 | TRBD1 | CASSFQGAQRTEAFF
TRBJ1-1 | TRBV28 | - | CASSFHMTALHTEAFF
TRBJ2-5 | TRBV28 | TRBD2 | CASSLSASGTQETQYF
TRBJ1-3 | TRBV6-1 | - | CASSEAGRGPRNTIYF
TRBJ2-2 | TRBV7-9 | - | CASSSWGRTGELFF
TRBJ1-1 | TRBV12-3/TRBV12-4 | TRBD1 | CASSSRGRSEAFF
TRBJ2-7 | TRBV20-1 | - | CSASEVSDEQYF
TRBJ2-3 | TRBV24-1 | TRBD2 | CATSDGLADLTDTQYF
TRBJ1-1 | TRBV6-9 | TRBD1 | CASSFQLRDRPRGTEAFF
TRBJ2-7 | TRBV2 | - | CASSFYLPGTLGPYEQYF
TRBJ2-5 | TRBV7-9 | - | CASSTNRGRAETQYF
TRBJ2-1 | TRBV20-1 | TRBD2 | CSGTTSDEQFF
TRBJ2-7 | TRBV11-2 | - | CASSSRVTAYEQYF
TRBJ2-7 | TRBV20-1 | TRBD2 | CSADQVTSGSYEQYF
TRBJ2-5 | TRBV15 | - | CATSRGAYTETQYF
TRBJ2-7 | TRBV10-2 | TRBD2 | CASSDTSGGYEQYF
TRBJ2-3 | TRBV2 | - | CASTFPGGGTDTQYF
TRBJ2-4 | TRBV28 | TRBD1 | CASWGQGGNIQYF
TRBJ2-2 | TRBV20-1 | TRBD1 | CSAPGTDKTGELFF
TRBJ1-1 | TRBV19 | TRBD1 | CASSLNRGVSEAFF
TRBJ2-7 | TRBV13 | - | CASSADSTGEQYF
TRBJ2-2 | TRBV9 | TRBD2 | CASSVLRGSTGELFF
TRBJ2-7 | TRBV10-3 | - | CAISEPPTEGPKSYEQYF
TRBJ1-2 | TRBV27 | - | CASSLKYGIDYGYTF
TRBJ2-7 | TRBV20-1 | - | CSGLAGIVYEQYF
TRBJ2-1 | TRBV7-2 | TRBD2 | CASSLNLGLAGGEQFF
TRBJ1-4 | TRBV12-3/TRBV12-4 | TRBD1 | CASTWGGTGREKLFF
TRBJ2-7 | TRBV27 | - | CASSPPPGTYYEQYF
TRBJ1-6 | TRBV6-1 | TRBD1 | CASLGLGQGKNSPLHF
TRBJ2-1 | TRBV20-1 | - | CSARAGDPNEQFF
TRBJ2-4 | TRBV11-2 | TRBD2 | CASSYVAGLAKNIQYF
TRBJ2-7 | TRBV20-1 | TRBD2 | CSARRLAGHYEQYF
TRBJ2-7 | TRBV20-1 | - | CSASTGDSYEQYF
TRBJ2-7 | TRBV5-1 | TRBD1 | CASSRQGHEQYF
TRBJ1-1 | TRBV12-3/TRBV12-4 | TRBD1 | CASSLATGRTEAFF
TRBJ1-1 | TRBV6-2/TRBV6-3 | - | CASSGAWGWGTEAFF
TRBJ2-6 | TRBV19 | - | CASSMEPLPGANVLTF
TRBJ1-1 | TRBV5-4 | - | CLTTWGGMNTEAFF
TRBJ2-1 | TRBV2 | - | CASSDGFSYNEQFF
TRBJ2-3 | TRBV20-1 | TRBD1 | CSAPGTEGSSTTDTQYF
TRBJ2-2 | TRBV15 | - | CATSRVGAETIYTGELFF
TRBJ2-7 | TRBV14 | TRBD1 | CASSLEGWDREYLSGYEQYF
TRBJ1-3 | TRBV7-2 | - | CASSADGSSGNTIYF
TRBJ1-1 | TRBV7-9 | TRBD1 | CASSPYTPTGEAFF
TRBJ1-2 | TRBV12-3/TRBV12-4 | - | CASLDSGNLYGYTF
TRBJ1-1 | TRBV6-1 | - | CASLMTGNTEAFF
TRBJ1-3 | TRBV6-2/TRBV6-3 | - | CASRVSGAQGNTIYF
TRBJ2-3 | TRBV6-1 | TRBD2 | CASSGAASGGTDTQYF
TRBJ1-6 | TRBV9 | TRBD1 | CASSARETGTGESPLHF
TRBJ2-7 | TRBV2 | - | CASSLQGGMDEQYF
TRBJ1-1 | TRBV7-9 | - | CASSRGESTEAFF
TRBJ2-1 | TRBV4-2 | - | CASSQRGRSSYNEQFF
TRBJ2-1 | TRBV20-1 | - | CSARVYNEQFF
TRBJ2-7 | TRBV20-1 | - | CSFRGDRAPYEQYF
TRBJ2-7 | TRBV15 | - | CATSSDRSSYEQYF